Listed below are T cell receptor beta chains from one sample, sequenced in a study of graft-versus-host responses after intestinal transplantation. Assay: immunoSEQ multiplex PCR; the TCRdb copy retains only in-frame clones and omits some. The table records roughly 60,000 clones, under 95% of them present only once. The sample was PBMCs, taken 118 to 130 days after intestinal transplantation. These receptors were obtained from a human patient who received an intestinal transplant, so some T cells may come from the graft donor. CDR3s include the opening cysteine and the closing phenylalanine or tryptophan. Each record gives: J gene, CDR3 length, V gene, clone size, D gene, CDR3 protein, CDR3 DNA. A D gene is named only where the DNA matches it firmly. Where a row states a size, it is once, few, many or the class of an expanded clone; other rows omit it.

TRBJ2-3 14 TRBV19 once TRBD1 CASSVRQGRDTQYF TGTGCCAGTAGTGTTCGACAGGGCAGGGATACGCAGTATTTT
TRBJ2-1 17 TRBV9 few . CASSVKGLVGAYNEQFF TGTGCCAGCAGCGTAAAGGGGCTCGTGGGGGCCTACAATGAGCAGTTCTTC
TRBJ1-5 14 TRBV27 . . CASSLSAGVQPQHF TGTGCCAGCAGTTTATCGGCAGGGGTCCAGCCCCAGCATTTT
TRBJ2-2 15 TRBV11-2 . . CASSFLVRGTGELFF TGTGCCAGCAGCTTTCTTGTCCGGGGAACCGGGGAGCTGTTTTTT
TRBJ2-7 15 TRBV14 . . CASSQGPRGSYEQYF TGTGCCAGCAGCCAAGGGCCCAGGGGTTCCTACGAGCAGTACTTC
TRBJ2-5 14 TRBV13 . . CASSLGGVQETQYF TGTGCCAGCAGCTTAGGGGGGGTGCAAGAGACCCAGTACTTC
TRBJ2-3 11 TRBV14 . . CASRPFDTQYF TGTGCCAGCAGACCCTTTGATACGCAGTATTTT
TRBJ2-1 13 TRBV7-9 . . CASSSALVNEQFF TGTGCCAGCAGCTCCGCCCTAGTCAATGAGCAGTTCTTC
TRBJ2-3 14 TRBV7-7 . . CASKQGRFTDTQYF TGTGCCAGCAAACAGGGACGATTCACAGATACGCAGTATTTT
TRBJ1-5 16 TRBV7-2 . . CASSLVHTQENQPQHF TGTGCCAGCAGCTTAGTTCACACCCAGGAGAATCAGCCCCAGCATTTT